The 4 T cell receptor beta chains listed next were all sequenced from one sample in a study of patients and donors after allogeneic stem cell transplantation. TCRdb re-analysed the RT-PCR reads in MiXCR, keeping a single row per CDR3 protein. Here the sample spans about 200,000 distinct CDR3 sequences, approximately 41% being singletons. The specimen sequenced was blood, either unsorted or a sorted T cell fraction (not recorded which). Receptors were obtained from a human donor who was either an allogeneic HSCT recipient or a stem cell or donor lymphocyte infusion donor (not recorded which). It is not recorded whose cells these are; they may come from a transplant donor.

The J gene is TRBJ1-2, the V gene TRBV29-1; TRBD1 aligns across 8 bases. V lost 1 base and J lost 7; bases outside the gene matches: 8. Germline assignment: CDR1 SQVTM and CDR2 ANQGSEA. CDR3 length: 14 amino acids. The CDR3 sequence: CSVEGDRYLGGYTF. The DNA of the CDR3 is TGCAGCGTTGAAGGGGACAGGTATTTAGGTGGCTACACCTTC.

The chain uses TRBV9 and TRBJ2-7, with 9 bases matching TRBD1. V trimming: 3 bases; J trimming: 4 bases; junction bases outside the gene matches: 8. The germline gives CDR1 SGDLS, CDR2 YYNGEE. CDR3 length: 15 residues. DNA for the CDR3: TGTGCCAGCAGCGCGGGACAGGGACCCTTTTACGAGCAGTACTTC. Protein sequence: CASSAGQGPFYEQYF.

This clonotype has more than one count but fewer than ten. The J gene is TRBJ2-1, the V gene TRBV25-1; 14 bases agree with TRBD2. Trimming removed 0 bases from V and 0 bases from J; junction bases left unmatched: 4. The CDR3 has 19 residues. Per the germline V gene, CDR1 is MGHDK and CDR2 is SYGVNS. CDR3 protein: CASSEYIGTSGSSYNEQFF. CDR3 nucleotides: TGTGCCAGCAGTGAATATATCGGGACTAGCGGGAGCTCCTACAATGAGCAGTTCTTC.

The V and J genes are TRBV30 and TRBJ2-7; unclear D gene. CDR1 is GTSNPN, CDR2 SVGIG, per germline (reference sequence). The CDR3 spans 14 residues. The V and J ends lost 3 bases and 5 bases respectively, with 17 bases between them. The CDR3 here is CAWRAERYKNEQYF. Written as DNA, the CDR3 is TGTGCCTGGAGGGCGGAGCGCTACAAAAACGAGCAGTACTTC. The full variable domain, completed using reference TRBV30 and TRBJ2-7, is SQTIHQWPATLVQPVGSPLSLECTVEGTSNPNLYWYRQAAGRGLQLLFYSVGIGQISSEVPQNLSASRPQDRQFILSSKKLLLSDSGFYLCAWRAERYKNEQYFGPGTRLTVT.